This TCR beta chain was identified in a study of yellow fever vaccine responses in identical twins. TCRdb itself ran the RT-PCR reads through MiXCR, one entry per CDR3 protein. This sample carries around 4,200 distinct CDR3 sequences, about 76% of them seen once, and the ten largest clones take around 6.9%. Germline loops: CDR1 SEHNR, CDR2 FQNEAQ (reference sequence). The CDR3 runs to 14 residues. Germline trimming cut 3 bases from V and 1 base from J; bases unmatched to any gene: 2. The V call is TRBV7-9, the J call TRBJ2-5, with 7 bases matching TRBD2. The sequencing used T cells from blood (PBMCs), unsorted or a sorted subset (not recorded which), collected before or after yellow fever vaccination (not recorded which). The sequence came from a woman aged 18-29 years who received the yellow fever vaccine. The CDR3 here is CASSFGTIQETQYF. CDR3 bases: TGTGCCAGCAGCTTCGGGACTATCCAAGAGACCCAGTACTTC.